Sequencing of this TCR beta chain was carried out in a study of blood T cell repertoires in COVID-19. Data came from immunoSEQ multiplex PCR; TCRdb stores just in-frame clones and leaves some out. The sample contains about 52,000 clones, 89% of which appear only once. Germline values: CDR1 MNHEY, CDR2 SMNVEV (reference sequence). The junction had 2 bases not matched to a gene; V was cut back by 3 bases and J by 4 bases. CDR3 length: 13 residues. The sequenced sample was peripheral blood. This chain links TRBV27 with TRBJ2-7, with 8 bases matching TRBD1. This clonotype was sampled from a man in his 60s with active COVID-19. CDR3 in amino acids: CASSLQGAYEQYF. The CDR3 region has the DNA TGTGCCAGCAGTTTGCAGGGGGCGTACGAGCAGTACTTC.